These T cell receptor beta chains were read from a single sample in a study of shared clonotypes between healthy human individuals. Sequenced by immunoSEQ multiplex PCR; TCRdb stores in-frame clones only, minus some. The table records approximately 2,300,000 clones, 85% to 95% of them present only once. Sequenced sample: naive CD4+ T cells from PBMCs. The receptors originated from a man aged 18 to 30 in good health. Some clones in this sample may be carry-over from other donors' samples. CDR3s include the opening cysteine and the closing phenylalanine or tryptophan. Fields, in order: clone size, D gene, J gene, V gene, CDR3 DNA, CDR3 protein. The D gene is left open where the match is weak. Clone size is given for some rows only: seen once, a few or many times, or a class if the clone is expanded.

abundance: NA
d_gene: NA
j_gene: TRBJ1-2
v_gene: TRBV5-8
CDR3nt: TGTGCCAGCAGCTTAGAGGCAAGGGTTTCCGGCTACACCTTC
CDR3aa: CASSLEARVSGYTF

abundance: NA
d_gene: NA
j_gene: TRBJ1-5
v_gene: TRBV28
CDR3nt: TGTGCCAGCAGTTTACGGGGACGGCCCCAGCATTTT
CDR3aa: CASSLRGRPQHF

abundance: NA
d_gene: TRBD2
j_gene: TRBJ2-1
v_gene: TRBV5-1
CDR3nt: TGCGCCAGCAGCACCCTCAGCGGACTAGCGACCAACAATGAGCAGTTCTTC
CDR3aa: CASSTLSGLATNNEQFF

abundance: NA
d_gene: TRBD1
j_gene: TRBJ1-2
v_gene: TRBV5-1
CDR3nt: TGCGCCAGCAGCATCGGGACAGATGGCTACACCTTC
CDR3aa: CASSIGTDGYTF

abundance: few
d_gene: NA
j_gene: TRBJ1-1
v_gene: TRBV30
CDR3nt: TGTGCCTTCCACCGGGCCCTTATGAACACTGAAGCTTTCTTT
CDR3aa: CAFHRALMNTEAFF

abundance: NA
d_gene: NA
j_gene: TRBJ1-5
v_gene: TRBV6-5
CDR3nt: TGTGCCAGCAGCCCCCATTTAAAGGGTCAGCCCCAGCATTTT
CDR3aa: CASSPHLKGQPQHF

abundance: NA
d_gene: TRBD2
j_gene: TRBJ2-7
v_gene: TRBV20-1
CDR3nt: TGCAGGGGGACTAGCGGTTACGAGCAGTACTTC
CDR3aa: CRGTSGYEQYF

abundance: NA
d_gene: NA
j_gene: TRBJ2-4
v_gene: TRBV6-4
CDR3nt: TGTGCCAGCATAATAGCGTGCGGGAACATTCAGTACTTC
CDR3aa: CASIIACGNIQYF

abundance: NA
d_gene: NA
j_gene: TRBJ2-2
v_gene: TRBV5-1
CDR3nt: TGCGCCAGCAGCTCTGACACCACCGGGGAGCTGTTTTTT
CDR3aa: CASSSDTTGELFF

abundance: NA
d_gene: NA
j_gene: TRBJ2-2
v_gene: TRBV28
CDR3nt: TGTGCCAGCAGTAAAGGACTATTCTCGCGGGAGCTGTTTTTT
CDR3aa: CASSKGLFSRELFF

abundance: NA
d_gene: TRBD2
j_gene: TRBJ2-5
v_gene: TRBV7-3
CDR3nt: TGTGCCAGCAGCCCCGGACTAGCGGATACCCAAGAGACCCAGTACTTC
CDR3aa: CASSPGLADTQETQYF

abundance: NA
d_gene: TRBD2
j_gene: TRBJ2-1
v_gene: TRBV14
CDR3nt: TGTGCCAGCAGCCAAGATTTAGGGCTAGCGGGGTACAATGAGCAGTTCTTC
CDR3aa: CASSQDLGLAGYNEQFF

abundance: NA
d_gene: NA
j_gene: TRBJ1-1
v_gene: TRBV7-2
CDR3nt: TGTGCCAGCAGCCTGGGCTATAACACTGAAGCTTTCTTT
CDR3aa: CASSLGYNTEAFF

abundance: once
d_gene: TRBD1
j_gene: TRBJ1-1
v_gene: TRBV15
CDR3nt: TGTGCCACCAGCAGGGCACCGGGACAGGGGATAGGTGAAGCTTTCTTT
CDR3aa: CATSRAPGQGIGEAFF

abundance: NA
d_gene: TRBD1
j_gene: TRBJ1-3
v_gene: TRBV4-3
CDR3nt: TGCGCCAGCAGCCAAGGGACAGGGAAGTCCATATATTTT
CDR3aa: CASSQGTGKSIYF

abundance: once
d_gene: TRBD2
j_gene: TRBJ2-3
v_gene: TRBV6-5
CDR3nt: TGTGCCAGCAGTAAACTAGCGGCTAGCACAGATACGCAGTATTTT
CDR3aa: CASSKLAASTDTQYF

abundance: few
d_gene: NA
j_gene: TRBJ1-1
v_gene: TRBV30
CDR3nt: TGTGCCTACCTACAGACTGAAGCTTTCTTT
CDR3aa: CAYLQTEAFF

abundance: NA
d_gene: TRBD1
j_gene: TRBJ1-4
v_gene: TRBV9
CDR3nt: TGTGCCAGCAGCCAGGGGACAGGAAAGTGGGAAAAACTGTTTTTT
CDR3aa: CASSQGTGKWEKLFF

abundance: NA
d_gene: NA
j_gene: TRBJ1-1
v_gene: TRBV28
CDR3nt: TGTGCCAGCAGTTTAAAAGGGCGCGGAGCTTTCTTT
CDR3aa: CASSLKGRGAFF

abundance: NA
d_gene: TRBD2
j_gene: TRBJ2-1
v_gene: TRBV19
CDR3nt: TGTGCCAGTAGTAATGCGGGAGGGCCGGGAAATGAGCAGTTCTTC
CDR3aa: CASSNAGGPGNEQFF

abundance: NA
d_gene: NA
j_gene: TRBJ1-5
v_gene: TRBV4-2
CDR3nt: TGTGCCAGCAGCCAAGTGGCAGATCGCCCCCAGCATTTT
CDR3aa: CASSQVADRPQHF

abundance: NA
d_gene: NA
j_gene: TRBJ2-7
v_gene: TRBV6-1
CDR3nt: TGTGCCAGCAGTGAAGCCGCCGGCTCCGCCTACGAGCAGTACTTC
CDR3aa: CASSEAAGSAYEQYF

abundance: NA
d_gene: NA
j_gene: TRBJ2-7
v_gene: TRBV11-2
CDR3nt: TGTGCCAGCAGCTTAGACGGCGGGCCCTCCTACGAGCAGTACTTC
CDR3aa: CASSLDGGPSYEQYF

abundance: NA
d_gene: NA
j_gene: TRBJ2-1
v_gene: TRBV28
CDR3nt: TGTGCCAGCAGACCTCCCGGGCATTCCTACAATGAGCAGTTCTTC
CDR3aa: CASRPPGHSYNEQFF

abundance: NA
d_gene: NA
j_gene: TRBJ1-1
v_gene: TRBV6-5
CDR3nt: TGTGCCAGCAGTCAATACACTGAAGCTTTCTTT
CDR3aa: CASSQYTEAFF

abundance: NA
d_gene: TRBD2
j_gene: TRBJ2-1
v_gene: TRBV5-1
CDR3nt: TGCGCCAGCAGCTTGCTACCCGGGACTAGCGGGCTGTACAATGAGCAGTTCTTC
CDR3aa: CASSLLPGTSGLYNEQFF

abundance: NA
d_gene: TRBD1
j_gene: TRBJ2-3
v_gene: TRBV5-1
CDR3nt: TGCGCCAGCAGCTCGGACAGGGGGTGGGCAGATACGCAGTATTTT
CDR3aa: CASSSDRGWADTQYF

abundance: once
d_gene: NA
j_gene: TRBJ1-6
v_gene: TRBV28
CDR3nt: TGTGCCAGCAGTTTAGCGGGGAGGGCTTCACCCCTCCACTTT
CDR3aa: CASSLAGRASPLHF

abundance: NA
d_gene: TRBD1
j_gene: TRBJ2-5
v_gene: TRBV4-2
CDR3nt: TGTGCCACTAAAGCCCTCGGGGACAGGGGGGAAGAGACCCAGTACTTC
CDR3aa: CATKALGDRGEETQYF

abundance: NA
d_gene: TRBD2
j_gene: TRBJ2-5
v_gene: TRBV2
CDR3nt: TGTGCCAGCAGTGATTTGTGGGCTAGCGGGGAGACCCAGTACTTC
CDR3aa: CASSDLWASGETQYF

abundance: NA
d_gene: NA
j_gene: TRBJ2-7
v_gene: TRBV6-1
CDR3nt: TGTGCCACCTCGCAGACAGGAGGCTACGAGCAGTACTTC
CDR3aa: CATSQTGGYEQYF

abundance: NA
d_gene: NA
j_gene: TRBJ1-5
v_gene: TRBV11-2
CDR3nt: TGTGCCAGCAGCCGACAAAATAAAGATCAGCCCCAGCATTTT
CDR3aa: CASSRQNKDQPQHF

abundance: NA
d_gene: TRBD2
j_gene: TRBJ2-1
v_gene: TRBV11-2
CDR3nt: TGTGCCAGCAGCTTCGGTCTAGCGGCCTACAATGAGCAGTTCTTC
CDR3aa: CASSFGLAAYNEQFF

abundance: once
d_gene: NA
j_gene: TRBJ2-5
v_gene: TRBV2
CDR3nt: TGTGCCAGCACCTTGACAGGGACTATCCAAGAGACCCAGTACTTC
CDR3aa: CASTLTGTIQETQYF

abundance: NA
d_gene: NA
j_gene: TRBJ2-1
v_gene: TRBV15
CDR3nt: TGTGCCACCAGCAGGGACTTGGGGAATGAGCAGTTCTTC
CDR3aa: CATSRDLGNEQFF

abundance: NA
d_gene: NA
j_gene: TRBJ2-3
v_gene: TRBV5-1
CDR3nt: TGCGCCAGCAGCTTTAGCGGAACAGATACGCAGTATTTT
CDR3aa: CASSFSGTDTQYF

abundance: NA
d_gene: NA
j_gene: TRBJ1-1
v_gene: TRBV11-3
CDR3nt: TGTGCCAGCAGCTCGGACAGCATTAACACTGAAGCTTTCTTT
CDR3aa: CASSSDSINTEAFF

abundance: NA
d_gene: NA
j_gene: TRBJ2-7
v_gene: TRBV7-7
CDR3nt: TGTGCCAGCAGCCCGGACATCTCCACTAATCACGAGCAGTACTTC
CDR3aa: CASSPDISTNHEQYF

abundance: NA
d_gene: NA
j_gene: TRBJ1-1
v_gene: TRBV18
CDR3nt: TGTGCCAGCTCACCTCCGGGACGGACATTCGAGAACACTGAAGCTTTCTTT
CDR3aa: CASSPPGRTFENTEAFF

abundance: NA
d_gene: TRBD2
j_gene: TRBJ2-7
v_gene: TRBV5-4
CDR3nt: TGTGCCAGCAGCTTAGGGACTAGCGGGCAGTCCTACGAGCAGTACTTC
CDR3aa: CASSLGTSGQSYEQYF

abundance: NA
d_gene: TRBD2
j_gene: TRBJ2-7
v_gene: TRBV5-6
CDR3nt: TGTGCCAGCACCCCCGGGAGGGGCTACGAGCAGTACTTC
CDR3aa: CASTPGRGYEQYF

abundance: NA
d_gene: NA
j_gene: TRBJ2-7
v_gene: TRBV18
CDR3nt: TGTGCCAGCTCACCACCGGGGGGGCTCGAGCAGTACTTC
CDR3aa: CASSPPGGLEQYF